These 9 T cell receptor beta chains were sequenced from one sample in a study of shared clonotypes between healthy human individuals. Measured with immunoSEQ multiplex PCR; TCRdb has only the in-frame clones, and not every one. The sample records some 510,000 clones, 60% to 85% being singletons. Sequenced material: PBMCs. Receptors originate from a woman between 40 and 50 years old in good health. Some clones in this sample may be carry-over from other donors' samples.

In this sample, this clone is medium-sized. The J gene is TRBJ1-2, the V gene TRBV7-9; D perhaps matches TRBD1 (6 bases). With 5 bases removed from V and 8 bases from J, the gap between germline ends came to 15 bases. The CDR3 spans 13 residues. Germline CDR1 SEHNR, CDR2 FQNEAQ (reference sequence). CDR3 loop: CASSPLGARGYTF. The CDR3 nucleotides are TGTGCCAGCAGCCCCTTGGGGGCCCGGGGCTACACCTTC.

CDR3 region: CASSQGGGSYGYTF. CDR3 in DNA: TGCGCCAGCAGCCAAGGTGGAGGGAGCTATGGCTACACCTTC. This chain links TRBV4-3 with TRBJ1-2, with no clear D. The CDR3 is 14 amino acids. Trimming pared 1 base from V and 4 bases from J, leaving 10 bases between. Germline V gene lookup returns CDR1 LGHNA and CDR2 YSLEER.

The CDR3 protein is CASSLGGGGSGTFF. The DNA for the CDR3 is TGTGCCAGCAGCTTGGGGGGCGGAGGGTCTGGGACTTTCTTT. The rearrangement uses TRBV5-6 and TRBJ1-1; tentative D call: TRBD1 (5 bases). V lost 0 bases and J 12 bases, leaving 18 bases between the germline ends. The CDR3 totals 14 residues. Germline V gene lookup returns CDR1 SGHDT and CDR2 YYEEEE.

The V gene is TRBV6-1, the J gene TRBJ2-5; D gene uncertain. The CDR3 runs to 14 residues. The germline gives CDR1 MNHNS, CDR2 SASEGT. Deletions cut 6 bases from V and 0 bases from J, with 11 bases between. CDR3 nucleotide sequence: TGTGCCAGCAGCGCGCTCTGGTACCAAGAGACCCAGTACTTC. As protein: CASSALWYQETQYF.

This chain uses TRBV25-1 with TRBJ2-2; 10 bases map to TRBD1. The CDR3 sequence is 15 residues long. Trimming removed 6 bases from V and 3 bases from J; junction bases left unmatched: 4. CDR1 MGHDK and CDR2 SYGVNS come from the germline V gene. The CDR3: CASSRGTGDTGELFF. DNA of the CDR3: TGTGCCAGCAGCCGTGGGACAGGGGACACCGGGGAGCTGTTTTTT.

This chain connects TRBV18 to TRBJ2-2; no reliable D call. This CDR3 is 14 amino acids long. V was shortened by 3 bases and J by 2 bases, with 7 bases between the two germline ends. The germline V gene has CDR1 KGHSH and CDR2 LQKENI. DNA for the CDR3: TGTGCCAGCTCACCGACAAGAAACACCGGGGAGCTGTTTTTT. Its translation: CASSPTRNTGELFF.

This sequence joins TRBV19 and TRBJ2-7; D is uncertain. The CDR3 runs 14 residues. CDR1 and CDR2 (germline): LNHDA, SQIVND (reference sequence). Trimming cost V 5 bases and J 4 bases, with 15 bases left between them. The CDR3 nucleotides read TGTGCCAGTAGTTTACGTGTTCCCTCGTACGAGCAGTACTTC. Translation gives CASSLRVPSYEQYF.

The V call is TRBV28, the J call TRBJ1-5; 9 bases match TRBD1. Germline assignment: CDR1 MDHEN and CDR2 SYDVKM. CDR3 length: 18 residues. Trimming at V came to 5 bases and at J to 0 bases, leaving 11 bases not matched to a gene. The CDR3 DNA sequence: TGTGCCAGCAGTCCTCCCTCGACAGGGGGTTATAGCAATCAGCCCCAGCATTTT. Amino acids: CASSPPSTGGYSNQPQHF.

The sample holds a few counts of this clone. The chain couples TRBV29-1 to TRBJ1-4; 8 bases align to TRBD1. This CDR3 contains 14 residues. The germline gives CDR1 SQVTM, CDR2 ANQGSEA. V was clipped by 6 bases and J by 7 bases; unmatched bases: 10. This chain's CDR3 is CSVNTGGEGEKLFF. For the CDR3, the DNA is TGCAGCGTAAATACAGGGGGAGAGGGTGAAAAACTGTTTTTT. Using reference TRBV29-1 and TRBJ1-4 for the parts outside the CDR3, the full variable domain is SAVISQKPSRDICQRGTSLTIQCQVDSQVTMMFWYRQQPGQSLTLIATANQGSEATYESGFVIDKFPISRPNLTFSTLTVSNMSPEDSSIYLCSVNTGGEGEKLFFGSGTQLSVL.